This TCR beta chain was retrieved from a study of CD8 T cells in Susac syndrome. The germline CDR1 and CDR2 sequences are SNHLY and FYNNEI. V lost 6 bases, J lost 9 bases, and 9 bases lay in between. The CDR3 spans 12 residues. This clonotype has only one observation. A quantity of roughly 0.5 to 1 ug RNA underwent reverse transcription using random hexamers. MiXCR was run by TCRdb on the immunoSEQ multiplex PCR reads, yielding one entry per CDR3 protein. The sample carries around 200,000 distinct CDR3 sequences, roughly 94% recorded once. This TCR was recovered from a human donor with multiple sclerosis. The sequenced sample was CD4+ T cells from PBMCs. The chain combines TRBV2 with TRBJ1-6, with D unresolved. CDR3 region: CASRTISSPLHF. The DNA of the CDR3 is TGTGCCAGCAGGACTATCTCTTCACCCCTCCACTTT.